The entry below describes one T cell receptor (beta chain). The antigen is not known. The data stem from a study of a mutant IDH1 vaccine in newly diagnosed glioma. For the study at large: Most patients had radiochemotherapy with temozolomide before enrollment; others had one alone. Study-level points and caveats: Any relationship between pseudoprogression and changes in top peripheral T cell clonotypes seemed absent.

The CDR3 has 13 residues. Germline V CDR1 and CDR2: SGHTA, FQGNSA. V was pared by 1 base and J by 2 bases, with 6 bases between. Time point described: baseline, week 1 (first vaccination visit). Treatment meaning: pre-vaccination baseline after standard-of-care therapy. Method: immunoSEQ multiplex PCR; TCRdb's copy keeps in-frame clones and lacks some. The data show 85,000 to 100,000 clones, about 82% seen once. The V and J genes are TRBV7-2 and TRBJ2-7; unclear D gene. The starting material was PBMCs, obtained from a glioma patient treated with radiotherapy, temozolomide or both. This receptor was identified in a middle-aged man with glioma. The CDR3 nucleotides are TGTGCCAGCAGCTTAGGAGTTACCTACGAGCAGTACTTC. Residues: CASSLGVTYEQYF.